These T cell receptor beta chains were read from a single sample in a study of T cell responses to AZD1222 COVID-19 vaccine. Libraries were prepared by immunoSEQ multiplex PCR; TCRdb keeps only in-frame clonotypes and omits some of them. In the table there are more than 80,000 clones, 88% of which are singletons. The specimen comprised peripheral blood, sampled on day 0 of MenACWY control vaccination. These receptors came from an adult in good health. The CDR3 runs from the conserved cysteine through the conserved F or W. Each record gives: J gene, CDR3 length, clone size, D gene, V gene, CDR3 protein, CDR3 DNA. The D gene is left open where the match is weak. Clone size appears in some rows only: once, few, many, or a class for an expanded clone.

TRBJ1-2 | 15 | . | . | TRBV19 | CASSIPGAINYGYTF | TGTGCCAGTAGTATCCCCGGGGCGATTAACTATGGCTACACCTTC
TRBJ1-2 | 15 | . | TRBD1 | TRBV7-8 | CASSLEARGQDGYTF | TGTGCCAGCAGCTTAGAGGCCAGGGGGCAAGATGGCTACACCTTC
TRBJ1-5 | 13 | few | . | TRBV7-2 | CASSLARDQPQHF | TGTGCCAGCAGCTTAGCGCGGGATCAGCCCCAGCATTTT
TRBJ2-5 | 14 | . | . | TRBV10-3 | CAISESKGEKTQYF | TGTGCCATCAGTGAGTCGAAGGGGGAGAAGACCCAGTACTTC
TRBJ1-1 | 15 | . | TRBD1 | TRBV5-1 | CASSSLRQGGTEAFF | TGCGCCAGCAGCTCCCTGAGACAGGGTGGAACTGAAGCTTTCTTT
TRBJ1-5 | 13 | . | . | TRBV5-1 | CASRAGVNQPQHF | TGCGCCAGCAGAGCCGGAGTAAATCAGCCCCAGCATTTT
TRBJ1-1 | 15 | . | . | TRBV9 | CASSVAPGEGTEAFF | TGTGCCAGCAGCGTAGCCCCCGGTGAAGGGACTGAAGCTTTCTTT
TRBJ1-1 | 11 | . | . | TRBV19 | CASSTGPETFF | TGTGCCAGTAGCACGGGACCCGAGACTTTCTTT
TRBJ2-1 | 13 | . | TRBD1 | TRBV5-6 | CASSFGQGNEQFF | TGTGCCAGCAGCTTCGGACAGGGCAATGAGCAGTTCTTC
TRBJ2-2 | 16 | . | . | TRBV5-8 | CASSHVDWLNTGELFF | TGTGCCAGCAGCCACGTCGACTGGCTGAACACCGGGGAGCTGTTTTTT
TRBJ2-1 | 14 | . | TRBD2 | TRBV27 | CASKMGLADNEQFF | TGTGCCAGCAAGATGGGACTAGCGGACAATGAGCAGTTCTTC
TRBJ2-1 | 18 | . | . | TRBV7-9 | CASSPNPGKAGAPHEQFF | TGTGCCAGCAGTCCTAACCCCGGGAAGGCAGGGGCCCCCCATGAGCAGTTCTTC
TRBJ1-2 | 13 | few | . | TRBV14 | CASSQGGFYGYTF | TGTGCCAGCAGCCAAGGGGGGTTCTATGGCTACACCTTC
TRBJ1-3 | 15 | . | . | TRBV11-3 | CASSERDLVGNTIYF | TGTGCCAGCAGCGAGCGGGACTTGGTGGGAAACACCATATATTTT
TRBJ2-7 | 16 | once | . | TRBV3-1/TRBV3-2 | CASSPVYPPSSYEQYF | TGTGCCAGCAGCCCCGTCTATCCCCCGAGCTCCTACGAGCAGTACTTC